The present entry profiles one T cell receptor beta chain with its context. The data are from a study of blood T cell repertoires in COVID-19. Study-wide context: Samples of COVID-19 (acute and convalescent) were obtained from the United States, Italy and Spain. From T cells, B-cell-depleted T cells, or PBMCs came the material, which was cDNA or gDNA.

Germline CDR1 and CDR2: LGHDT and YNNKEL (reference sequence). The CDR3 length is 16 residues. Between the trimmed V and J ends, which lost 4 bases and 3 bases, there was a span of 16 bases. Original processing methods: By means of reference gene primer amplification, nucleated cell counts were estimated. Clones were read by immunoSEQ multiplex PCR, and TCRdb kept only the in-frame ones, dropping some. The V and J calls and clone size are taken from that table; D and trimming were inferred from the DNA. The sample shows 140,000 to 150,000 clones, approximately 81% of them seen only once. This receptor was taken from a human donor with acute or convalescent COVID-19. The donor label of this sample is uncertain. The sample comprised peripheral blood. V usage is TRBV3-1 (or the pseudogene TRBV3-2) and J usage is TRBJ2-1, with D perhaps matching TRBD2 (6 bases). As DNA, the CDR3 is TGTGCCAGCAGCCTGCCCCGGACTACAGACTACAATGAGCAGTTCTTC. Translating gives CASSLPRTTDYNEQFF.